This T cell receptor beta chain appears in the sequencing data of a study of blood T cell repertoires in COVID-19. Study-wide context: PBMCs, B-cell-depleted T cells, or T cells provided the cDNA or gDNA that made up the material.

Germline V gives CDR1 LGHNA, CDR2 YSLEER. The CDR3 sequence is 14 residues long. V shed 0 bases and J shed 4 bases, with 8 bases lying between them. Per the original data handling: Nucleated cell counts were estimated from reference gene primer amplification. Method: immunoSEQ multiplex PCR; TCRdb's copy keeps in-frame clones and lacks some. V, J and clone size are taken as reported in that table, and D and trimming were inferred from the DNA itself. The sample has fewer than 85,000 clones, 88% seen once. The chain is built from TRBV4-3 and TRBJ2-3; D perhaps matches TRBD2 (6 bases). This sequence originates from a man over 45 with active COVID-19. Sample: peripheral blood. The CDR3 protein is CASSQDSGADTQYF. The CDR3 DNA follows: TGCGCCAGCAGCCAAGATTCGGGGGCAGATACGCAGTATTTT.